This entry features one T cell receptor (beta chain) sequence. The antigen it recognizes is unknown. Base qualities are not recorded, but no much larger clone differs from it by a single base. The sample belongs to a study of T cell responses to AZD1222 COVID-19 vaccine (dated by TCRdb to 2020 to 2022). Background on the whole study: AZD1222 recipients given second doses at about 4 weeks or at about 12 weeks were pooled, since spike-specific TCR depth and breadth were not found to differ between the two schedules. A total of over 230 trial participants underwent TCR sequencing, of whom about 200 had received two doses of AZD1222 and about 25 had received two doses of the MenACWY control vaccine. Trial participants were enrolled by age into 18-55, 56-69 and 70-plus year subgroups, with 148, 28 and 57 TCR-sequenced participants respectively.

Summary of the overall study and its limitations: Reportedly, close to half of the unique spike-specific TCRs recognized epitopes lying outside the regions that are mutated in the B.1.351 and B.1.1.7 variants. Spike-specific TCR breadth and depth rose significantly after two AZD1222 doses compared with day 0 and with MenACWY recipients. CD4 TCRs associated with the vaccine covered the entire spike protein, and the dominant responses were in regions 160-218 and 743-854. Most participants were white British and females outnumbered males, and the authors suggested that clonal diversity may have been underestimated. Conclusions about previously exposed vaccinees were limited because only 5 or 6 AZD1222 recipients were SARS-CoV-2 seropositive at baseline. Because no day 14 peak-response samples were available, the repertoires could be characterized only after the peak T cell response. The 56-69-year group was small, and its depth increase did not reach significance, likely because of low power.

In the paper's terms, the time point label means: baseline before first vaccination. Samples from vaccinated people were obtained from the UK trials COV001 and COV002, which included a single-blind randomized controlled phase 2/3 trial of AZD1222 (ChAdOx1 nCoV-19) in healthy adults. Trial participant PBMC samples were collected at day 0 and day 28 after the second dose for TCRbeta chain sequencing. From a lookup of the germline V gene, CDR1 and CDR2 are SQVTM and ANQGSEA. Germline trimming amounts to 1 base on V and 4 bases on J, with 7 as the count of junction bases outside the gene matches. There are 16 amino acids in the CDR3, from cysteine to phenylalanine inclusive. Only the CDR3 region is kept as DNA, spanning 48 bases read in frame from base 1. The CDR3 regions of human TCRbeta chains were analyzed by immunosequencing. The study's own analysis went as follows. TCRs in the repertoires were compared against a reference library of SARS-CoV-2-specific TCRs that had been generated with the MIRA antigen-specificity platform. Breadth meant the fraction of unique TCRs that were SARS-CoV-2-associated, whereas depth meant the fraction of total T cells that were SARS-CoV-2-associated. Each spike-specific TCR was assigned to its reactive spike region and to a CD4 or CD8 class using the MIRA data. Log10-transformed breadth and depth values were compared by one-way ANOVA with Sidak's multiple comparisons tests. TCRdb carries this immuneACCESS record with in-frame sequences only. Its versions omit some clonotypes, under half of them owing to an unresolved V gene in the studies checked, with the rest unexplained. V, J and clone size are those of that table, while D and trimming were read from the DNA. A total of around 140,000 clones appear in this sample, approximately 90% of them only once. The top ten constitute just over 5% of the sample.

The chain joins TRBV29-1 to TRBJ2-1, and TRBD2 aligns with 10 junction nucleotides. This receptor was taken from an adult in good health. The sample was peripheral blood, taken on day 0 of AZD1222 vaccination. The DNA sequence follows: TGCAGCGTTGAAGGGCTAGCGGGAGCTAGGTACAATGAGCAGTTCTTC. This sequence encodes CSVEGLAGARYNEQFF.